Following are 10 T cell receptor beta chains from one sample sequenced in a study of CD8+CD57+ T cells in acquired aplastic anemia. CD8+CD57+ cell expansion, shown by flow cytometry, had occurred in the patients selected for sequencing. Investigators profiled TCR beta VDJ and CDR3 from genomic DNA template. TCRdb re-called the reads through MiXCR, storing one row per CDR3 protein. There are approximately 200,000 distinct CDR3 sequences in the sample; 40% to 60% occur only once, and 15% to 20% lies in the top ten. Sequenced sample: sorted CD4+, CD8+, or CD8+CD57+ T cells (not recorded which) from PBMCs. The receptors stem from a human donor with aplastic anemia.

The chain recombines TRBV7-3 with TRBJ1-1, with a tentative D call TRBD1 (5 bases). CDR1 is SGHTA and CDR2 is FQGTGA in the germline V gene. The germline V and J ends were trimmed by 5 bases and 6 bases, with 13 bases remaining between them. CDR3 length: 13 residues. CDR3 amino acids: CASSGQGLSEAFF. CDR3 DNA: TGTGCCAGCAGCGGGCAGGGTCTTTCTGAAGCTTTCTTT.

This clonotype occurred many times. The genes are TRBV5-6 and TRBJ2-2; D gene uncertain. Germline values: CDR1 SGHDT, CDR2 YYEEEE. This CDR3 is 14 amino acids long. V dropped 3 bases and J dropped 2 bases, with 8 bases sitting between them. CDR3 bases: TGTGCCAGCAGCTACTGGGCCAACACCGGGGAGCTGTTTTTT. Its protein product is CASSYWANTGELFF.

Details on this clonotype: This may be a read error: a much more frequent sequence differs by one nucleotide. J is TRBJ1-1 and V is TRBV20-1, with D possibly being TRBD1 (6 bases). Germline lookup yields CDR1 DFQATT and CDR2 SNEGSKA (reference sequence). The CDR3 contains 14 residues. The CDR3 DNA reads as TGCAGTGCTAGGACAGGCGGAGGGGATACTGAAGCTTCCTTT. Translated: CSARTGGGDTEASF.

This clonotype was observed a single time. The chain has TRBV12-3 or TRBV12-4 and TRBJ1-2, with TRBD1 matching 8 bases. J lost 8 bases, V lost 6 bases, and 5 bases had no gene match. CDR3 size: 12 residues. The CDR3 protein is CASSRQGRGYTF. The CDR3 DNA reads TGTGCCAGCAGCAGACAGGGGAGGGGCTACACCTTC.

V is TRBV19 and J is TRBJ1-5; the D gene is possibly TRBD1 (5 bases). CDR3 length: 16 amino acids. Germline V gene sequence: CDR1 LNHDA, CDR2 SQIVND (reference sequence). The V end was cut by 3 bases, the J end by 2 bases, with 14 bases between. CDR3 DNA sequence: TGTGCCAGTAGTATCGGCTCGGGGGGAGGCAATCAGCCCCAGCATTTT. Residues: CASSIGSGGGNQPQHF.

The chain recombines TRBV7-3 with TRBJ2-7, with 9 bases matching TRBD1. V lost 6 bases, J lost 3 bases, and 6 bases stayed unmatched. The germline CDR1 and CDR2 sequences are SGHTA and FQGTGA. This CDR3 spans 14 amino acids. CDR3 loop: CASSYGTGNYEQYF. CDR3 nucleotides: TGTGCCAGCAGTTACGGGACAGGGAACTACGAGCAGTACTTC.

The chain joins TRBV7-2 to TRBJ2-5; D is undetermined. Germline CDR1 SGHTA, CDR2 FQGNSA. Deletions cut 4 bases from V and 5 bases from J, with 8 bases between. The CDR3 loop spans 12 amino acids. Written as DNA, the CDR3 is TGTGCCAGCAGCTCCCACTTGGAGACCCAGTACTTC. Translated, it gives CASSSHLETQYF.

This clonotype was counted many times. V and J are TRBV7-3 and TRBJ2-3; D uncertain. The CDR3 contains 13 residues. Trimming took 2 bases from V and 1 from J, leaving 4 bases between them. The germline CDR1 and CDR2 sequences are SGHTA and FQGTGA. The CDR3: CASSLVRTDTQYF. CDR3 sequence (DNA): TGTGCCAGCAGCTTAGTACGCACAGATACGCAGTATTTT.

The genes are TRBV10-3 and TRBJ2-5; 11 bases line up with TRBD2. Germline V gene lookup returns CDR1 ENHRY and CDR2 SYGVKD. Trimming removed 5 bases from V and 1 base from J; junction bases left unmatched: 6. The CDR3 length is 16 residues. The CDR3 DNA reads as TGTGCCATCAGTATACTAGCGGGGGCCACCCAAGAGACCCAGTACTTC. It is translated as CAISILAGATQETQYF.

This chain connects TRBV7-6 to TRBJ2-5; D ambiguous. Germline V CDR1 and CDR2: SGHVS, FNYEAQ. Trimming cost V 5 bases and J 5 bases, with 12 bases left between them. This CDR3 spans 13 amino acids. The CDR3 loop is CASSVGQGETQYF. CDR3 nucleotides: TGTGCCAGCAGCGTGGGCCAAGGGGAGACCCAGTACTTC.